This T cell receptor (beta chain) comes out of a study of blood T cell repertoires in COVID-19. Study-level information: Sites across the United States, Italy and Spain contributed samples from acute and convalescent COVID-19. T cells, B-cell-depleted T cells, or PBMCs supplied cDNA or gDNA.

The table came from immunoSEQ multiplex PCR; TCRdb's copy has only in-frame clones and leaves some out. The sample lists over 200,000 clones; about 90% were seen once. Germline CDR1 is LGHDT and CDR2 is YNNKEL (reference sequence). The CDR3 runs to 17 residues. The V end was cut by 4 bases, the J end by 6 bases, with 22 bases between. The clonotype was recovered from a woman in her twenties or thirties who had been exposed to COVID-19. V gene TRBV3-1 (or the pseudogene TRBV3-2) combines with J gene TRBJ1-5; no reliable D call. The sequencing sample was made of PBMCs or T cells enriched from blood (not recorded which). The CDR3 here is CASSLYMSPRASQPQHF. CDR3 in DNA: TGTGCCAGCAGCCTCTACATGTCACCGCGGGCGTCTCAGCCCCAGCATTTT.